This is a list of T cell receptor beta chains from one sample in a study of cytomegalovirus exposure and HLA in healthy donors. The data were produced by immunoSEQ multiplex PCR, yet TCRdb's version contains in-frame clones alone and is incomplete. The profile covers some 130,000 clones, with roughly 80% appearing a single time and under 2.5% taken by the ten largest. Sequenced sample: PBMCs. The origin of the receptors is a man aged 30 to 45 in good health and CMV-seronegative. Each CDR3 is given with its conserved first and last residue. Each record gives: clone size, D gene, V gene, J gene, CDR3 length, CDR3 DNA, CDR3 protein. A D gene is named only where the DNA matches it firmly. Part of the rows lack a size; the others show once, few, many or a class for expanded clones.

-	-	TRBV4-2	TRBJ2-3	14	TGTGCCAGCAGCCAAGACAGCGGCACAGATACGCAGTATTTT	CASSQDSGTDTQYF
-	-	TRBV6-1	TRBJ2-1	15	TGTGCCAGCAGTCCCTCTGCGGGCCTATACAATGAGCAGTTCTTC	CASSPSAGLYNEQFF
-	-	TRBV29-1	TRBJ2-5	13	TGCAGCGTTGAGGGCAGGGTCCAAGAGACCCAGTACTTC	CSVEGRVQETQYF
-	TRBD1	TRBV7-9	TRBJ2-3	15	TGTGCCAGCAGAGCCGGGACAGTTAGCACAGATACGCAGTATTTT	CASRAGTVSTDTQYF
-	-	TRBV6-1	TRBJ2-5	17	TGTGCCAGCAGTGAAAAAGTAGGCAGGGGGGTCGGGGAGACCCAGTACTTC	CASSEKVGRGVGETQYF
-	-	TRBV25-1	TRBJ2-7	18	TGTGCCAGCAGTCCCGTCAAGGAGTTGAATCCTACGATAATCGGGCAGTACTTC	CASSPVKELNPTIIGQYF
-	TRBD2	TRBV7-8	TRBJ2-5	17	TGTGCCAGCAGCTTAGCGCGGCTAGCGGGAGTCCAAGAGACCCAGTACTTC	CASSLARLAGVQETQYF
-	-	TRBV21-1	TRBJ1-5	13	TGTGCCAGCAATCCTAAACAGGGCCAGCCCCAGCATTTT	CASNPKQGQPQHF
-	TRBD1	TRBV30	TRBJ1-1	12	TGTGCCTGGGCCGGGACAGGCAAGAAAGCTTTCTTT	CAWAGTGKKAFF
-	-	TRBV9	TRBJ2-5	17	TGTGCCAGCAGCGTGATTCAAGTGGCAGGGGCGCAAGAGACCCAGTACTTC	CASSVIQVAGAQETQYF
once	-	TRBV2	TRBJ2-7	14	TGTGCCAGCAGTGAGGGGACCACAGGGAACGAGCAGTACTTC	CASSEGTTGNEQYF
-	TRBD2	TRBV28	TRBJ2-1	15	TGTGCCAGCAGCTCCGGGACTAGCGCTTACAATGAGCAGTTCTTC	CASSSGTSAYNEQFF
-	-	TRBV28	TRBJ2-7	13	TGTGCCAGCAGTTTTGCGCAAACCTACGAGCAGTACTTC	CASSFAQTYEQYF
few	-	TRBV25-1	TRBJ1-2	14	TGTGCCAGCAGTGACCCGTGGCAGGGTAAGGGCTACACCTTC	CASSDPWQGKGYTF
-	-	TRBV9	TRBJ2-5	14	TGTGCCAGCAGCGCCGGCCACCCAGGGGAGACCCAGTACTTC	CASSAGHPGETQYF
-	-	TRBV10-1	TRBJ2-1	15	TGCGCCAGCAGTGACCACGGGACAACTAAGGATGAGCAGTTCTTC	CASSDHGTTKDEQFF
-	TRBD1	TRBV30	TRBJ1-3	14	TGTGCCTGGAGGGGACAGGGGGCTGGAAACACCATATATTTT	CAWRGQGAGNTIYF
-	TRBD2	TRBV5-6	TRBJ2-5	16	TGTGCCAGCAGCCCGACGTCGGCGGGAGTTGGAGAGACCCAGTACTTC	CASSPTSAGVGETQYF
few	-	TRBV19	TRBJ2-7	15	TGTGCCAGTAGTATAGGGCCCCAGGTAAACTACGAGCAGTACTTC	CASSIGPQVNYEQYF
-	TRBD2	TRBV18	TRBJ2-7	16	TGTGCCAGCTCACCACGATCTAGCGGGAGAGCGGGTGAGCAGTACTTC	CASSPRSSGRAGEQYF
-	-	TRBV19	TRBJ1-5	15	TGTGCCAGCCGACTTGATCCGGCTAGCAATCAGCCCCAGCATTTT	CASRLDPASNQPQHF
-	-	TRBV12-5	TRBJ2-1	17	TGTGCTAGTGGTTTGGTATTGGTACAGCCTTCCTACAATGAGCAGTTCTTC	CASGLVLVQPSYNEQFF
-	-	TRBV6-5	TRBJ1-4	13	TGTGCCAGCAGCAGAACATTTAATGAAAAACTGTTTTTT	CASSRTFNEKLFF
-	-	TRBV12-5	TRBJ1-1	11	TGTGCTAGTGGCCGGAACACTGAAGCTTTCTTT	CASGRNTEAFF
-	-	TRBV18	TRBJ2-7	14	TGTGCCAGCTCCGCCACCGTCGGGACCTACGAGCAGTACTTC	CASSATVGTYEQYF
few	TRBD1	TRBV7-9	TRBJ1-3	16	TGTGCCAGCAGCTTAGGGAGGGACAGTCACGGAAACACCATATATTTT	CASSLGRDSHGNTIYF
few	-	TRBV6-1	TRBJ2-7	13	TGTGCCAGCCTGAACAGGGCGCAAAGGGAGCAGTACTTC	CASLNRAQREQYF
-	-	TRBV5-1	TRBJ2-2	15	TGCGCCAGCAGCACTCCCGGGACAAACACCGGGGAGCTGTTTTTT	CASSTPGTNTGELFF
-	TRBD1	TRBV6-6	TRBJ1-1	16	TGTGCCAGCAGTTATCAATGGGACAGGGGACCCACTGAAGCTTTCTTT	CASSYQWDRGPTEAFF
-	TRBD1	TRBV6-1	TRBJ1-2	15	TGTGCCAGCAGTGAGGGACAGGGGGATGTCTATGGCTACACCTTC	CASSEGQGDVYGYTF
-	-	TRBV19	TRBJ1-2	13	TGTGCCAGTAGTATGGGAGCGAACTATGGCTACACCTTC	CASSMGANYGYTF
-	TRBD1	TRBV5-1	TRBJ2-2	15	TGCGCCAGCGGACAGGGGTTCCCCTACACCGGGGAGCTGTTTTTT	CASGQGFPYTGELFF
-	TRBD2	TRBV2	TRBJ2-7	16	TGTGCCAGCAGGGCGGATCTAGCGGGAGGGCCCCACGAGCAGTACTTC	CASRADLAGGPHEQYF
-	-	TRBV12-5	TRBJ2-5	12	TGTGCTAGTGGTTTGGATCAGGGATTGGAGTACTTC	CASGLDQGLEYF
-	-	TRBV6-5	TRBJ1-1	12	TGTGCCAGCAGTTACGGACAACATGAAGCTTTCTTT	CASSYGQHEAFF
few	TRBD2	TRBV6-4	TRBJ2-3	15	TGTGCCAGCAGTGACGGCGGGAGAGGAGCAGATACGCAGTATTTT	CASSDGGRGADTQYF
-	-	TRBV9	TRBJ2-3	16	TGTGCCAGCAGCGTAGTGGGGGGTTCGGGGTTGGATACGCAGTATTTT	CASSVVGGSGLDTQYF
-	TRBD1	TRBV19	TRBJ2-5	15	TGTGCCAGTAGTATAGGCCAGGGGGAGCAAGAGACCCAGTACTTC	CASSIGQGEQETQYF
once	-	TRBV30	TRBJ1-3	12	TGTGCCTGGACAGGCTCTGGAAACACCATATATTTT	CAWTGSGNTIYF
few	-	TRBV7-8	TRBJ1-1	15	TGTGCCAGCAGCTTAGGGGGGGGGTCTAACACTGAAGCTTTCTTT	CASSLGGGSNTEAFF
-	TRBD2	TRBV2	TRBJ2-7	15	TGTGCCAGCAGTGGGTCTAGCGGGAGAGGCCACGAGCAGTACTTC	CASSGSSGRGHEQYF
once	-	TRBV10-3	TRBJ2-5	12	TGTGCCATCGGGGGGTCTCAAGAGACCCAGTACTTC	CAIGGSQETQYF
few	-	TRBV6-5	TRBJ1-1	15	TGTGCCAGCAGTTACAAAGGAGTCGGCGGCACTGAAGCTTTCTTT	CASSYKGVGGTEAFF
-	TRBD2	TRBV15	TRBJ2-3	17	TGTGCCACCAGCAGAGGAAGACTAGCGGATTACACAGATACGCAGTATTTT	CATSRGRLADYTDTQYF
-	-	TRBV7-8	TRBJ1-1	17	TGTGCCAGCAGCTTAGTGGGTCGAGGCGGCCTGAACACTGAAGCTTTCTTT	CASSLVGRGGLNTEAFF